This TCR beta chain was sequenced during a study of cytomegalovirus exposure and HLA in healthy donors. Study-level background: Unique TCRs numbering approximately 80 million, obtained from HLA-typed donors, made up an early data release. Study outcomes and limitations: In an earlier analysis, about 87% or about 30%: the productive usage of most TCR beta V segments.

V was clipped by 8 bases and J by 6 bases; unmatched bases: 6. Per germline, CDR1 SGHVS and CDR2 FQNEAQ. CDR3 length: 12 amino acids. Note on this clone: What it binds is not known.

Amplification used 60 Vbeta primers and 13 Jbeta primers. Per the original data handling: Unique TCR beta chains numbered about 80 million in a later analysis, with roughly 10 million shared. TCRdb keeps only in-frame clones here, not all; method: immunoSEQ multiplex PCR. Clonal size and the V and J genes are those of that table, whereas D and trimming came from the DNA. The sample lists more than 85,000 clones, about 81% occurring once. The rearrangement joins TRBV7-8 to TRBJ2-7; TRBD2 matches at 8 bases. This TCR derives from a man aged 30-40 years in good health and CMV-seronegative. Sequenced sample: PBMCs. CDR3 coding DNA: TGTGCCAGCGGGCGGGGGGAGGGCGAGCAGTACTTC. Its protein is CASGRGEGEQYF.